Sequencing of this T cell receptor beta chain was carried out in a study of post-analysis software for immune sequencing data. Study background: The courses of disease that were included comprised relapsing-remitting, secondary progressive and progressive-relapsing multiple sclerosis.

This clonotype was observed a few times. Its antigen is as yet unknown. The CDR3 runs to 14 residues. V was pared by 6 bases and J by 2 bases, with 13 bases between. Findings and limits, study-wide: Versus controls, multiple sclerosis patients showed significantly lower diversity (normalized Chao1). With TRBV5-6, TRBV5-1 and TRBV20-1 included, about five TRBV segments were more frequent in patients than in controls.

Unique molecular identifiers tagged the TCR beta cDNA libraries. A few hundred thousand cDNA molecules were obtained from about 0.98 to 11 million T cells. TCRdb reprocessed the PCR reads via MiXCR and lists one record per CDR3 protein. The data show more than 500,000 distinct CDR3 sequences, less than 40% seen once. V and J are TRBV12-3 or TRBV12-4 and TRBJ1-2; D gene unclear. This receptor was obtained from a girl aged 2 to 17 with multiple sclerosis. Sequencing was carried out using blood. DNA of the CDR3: TGTGCCAGCAGCCTCGGAACAAGGAACTATGGCTACACCTTC. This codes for CASSLGTRNYGYTF.